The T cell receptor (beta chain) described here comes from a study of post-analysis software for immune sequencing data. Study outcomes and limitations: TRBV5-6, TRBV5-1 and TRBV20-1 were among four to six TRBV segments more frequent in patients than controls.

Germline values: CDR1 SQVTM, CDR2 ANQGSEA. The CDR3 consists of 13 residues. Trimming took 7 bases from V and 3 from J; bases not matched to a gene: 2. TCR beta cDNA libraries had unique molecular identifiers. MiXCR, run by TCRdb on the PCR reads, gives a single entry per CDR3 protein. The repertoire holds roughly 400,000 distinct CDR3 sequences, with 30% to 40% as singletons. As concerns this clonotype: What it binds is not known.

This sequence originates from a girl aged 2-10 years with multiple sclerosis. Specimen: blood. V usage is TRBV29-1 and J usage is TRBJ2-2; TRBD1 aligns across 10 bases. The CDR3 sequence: CSAGTGDTGELFF. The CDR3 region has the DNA TGCAGCGCCGGGACAGGGGACACCGGGGAGCTGTTTTTT.